This TCR beta chain was obtained from a study of cytomegalovirus exposure and HLA in healthy donors. As for this clone: This CDR3 is also generated by other DNA sequences in the sample.

The study ran its PCR with 60 Vbeta and 13 Jbeta primers. The assay was immunoSEQ multiplex PCR, and TCRdb's table has in-frame clones only and misses some. This table has some 130,000 clones, roughly 82% appearing once. The clonotype was recovered from a male donor in good health and CMV-seropositive. The material sequenced was PBMCs.

The CDR3 DNA sequence: TGTGCCAGCAGCTCGCAGGGGGCCGGGGAGCTGTTTTTT. Translating gives CASSSQGAGELFF. This rearrangement joins TRBV7-3 to TRBJ2-2, with 7 bases aligning to TRBD1. The CDR3 has 13 amino acids. CDR1 is SGHTA, CDR2 FQGTGA, per germline. The V gene end was trimmed by 4 bases and the J gene end by 6 bases; junction bases not matched to a gene: 2.